These T cell receptor beta chains were read from a single sample in a study of T cell changes during pregnancy in multiple sclerosis. The table came from immunoSEQ multiplex PCR; TCRdb's copy has only in-frame clones and leaves some out. The table records tens of thousands of clones, more than 75% of them present only once. The sequencing used CD8+ T cells from peripheral blood mononuclear cells, collected before pregnancy. These receptors came from a female donor with multiple sclerosis, enrolled in a pregnancy study. Each CDR3 is given with its conserved first and last residue. A D gene is named only where the DNA matches it firmly. A clone size is listed for some rows: how often the clone was seen (once, few, many), or a class if it is expanded.

V gene: TRBV7-6
clone size: NA
D gene: NA
J gene: TRBJ1-1
CDR3 DNA: TGTGCCAGCAGCCCGAAAGGACAAACGAACACTGAAGCTTTCTTT
CDR3 protein: CASSPKGQTNTEAFF

V gene: TRBV2
clone size: NA
D gene: TRBD2
J gene: TRBJ2-7
CDR3 DNA: TGTGCCAGCACTCCCTCAATGACTAGCTTTTCCTACGAGCAGTACTTC
CDR3 protein: CASTPSMTSFSYEQYF

V gene: TRBV13
clone size: NA
D gene: TRBD1
J gene: TRBJ1-2
CDR3 DNA: TGTGCCAGCAGCTCTTACAGGGGAGGCTACACCTTC
CDR3 protein: CASSSYRGGYTF

V gene: TRBV4-3
clone size: NA
D gene: TRBD2
J gene: TRBJ2-1
CDR3 DNA: TGCGCCAGCAGCCAAGATGGGGCTAGCGGGGTCGACAATGAGCAGTTCTTC
CDR3 protein: CASSQDGASGVDNEQFF

V gene: TRBV15
clone size: NA
D gene: NA
J gene: TRBJ1-1
CDR3 DNA: TGTGCCACCAGCAGAGGTGATAAGTCAGGAGCTTTCTTT
CDR3 protein: CATSRGDKSGAFF

V gene: TRBV6-1
clone size: few
D gene: NA
J gene: TRBJ1-6
CDR3 DNA: TGTGCCAGCAGTGAAGAGGGGGGGGATAATTCACCCCTCCACTTT
CDR3 protein: CASSEEGGDNSPLHF

V gene: TRBV14
clone size: NA
D gene: TRBD1
J gene: TRBJ2-7
CDR3 DNA: TGTGCCAGCAGCCTCAGACAGGGGGCTTACGAGCAGTACTTC
CDR3 protein: CASSLRQGAYEQYF

V gene: TRBV7-3
clone size: NA
D gene: TRBD2
J gene: TRBJ2-7
CDR3 DNA: TGTGCCAGCAGCTTAAGCGGCGGGGGTAGCTACGAGCAGTACTTC
CDR3 protein: CASSLSGGGSYEQYF

V gene: TRBV7-7
clone size: NA
D gene: NA
J gene: TRBJ2-5
CDR3 DNA: TGTGCCAGCAGCTTAGGTCGGGGGAACCAAGAGACCCAGTACTTC
CDR3 protein: CASSLGRGNQETQYF

V gene: TRBV13
clone size: NA
D gene: TRBD1
J gene: TRBJ1-1
CDR3 DNA: TGTGCCAGCAGCTCCGTCGAATTTAACAGGGGACACAACACTGAAGCTTTCTTT
CDR3 protein: CASSSVEFNRGHNTEAFF

V gene: TRBV4-3
clone size: NA
D gene: TRBD2
J gene: TRBJ2-7
CDR3 DNA: TGCGCCAGCAGCCCCCACGGCCCTAGCGGGAGAGCCTACGAGCAGTACTTC
CDR3 protein: CASSPHGPSGRAYEQYF

V gene: TRBV25-1
clone size: NA
D gene: NA
J gene: TRBJ2-5
CDR3 DNA: TGTGCCAGCAGTGAAATACGACAGCGCCAAGAGACCCAGTACTTC
CDR3 protein: CASSEIRQRQETQYF

V gene: TRBV9
clone size: NA
D gene: NA
J gene: TRBJ2-4
CDR3 DNA: TGTGCCAGCAGCGAGGACAGTTTAACAGCCAAAAACATTCAGTACTTC
CDR3 protein: CASSEDSLTAKNIQYF

V gene: TRBV27
clone size: NA
D gene: NA
J gene: TRBJ2-7
CDR3 DNA: TGTGCCAGCAGTTTATGGGGGGGGGCTGATGGCGAGCAGTACTTC
CDR3 protein: CASSLWGGADGEQYF

V gene: TRBV7-9
clone size: NA
D gene: TRBD1
J gene: TRBJ1-6
CDR3 DNA: TGTGCCAGCAGCCCTGGAGGGGGCGGGTCACCCCTCCACTTT
CDR3 protein: CASSPGGGGSPLHF

V gene: TRBV7-8
clone size: medium-sized
D gene: NA
J gene: TRBJ1-1
CDR3 DNA: TGTGCCAGCAGTGACAGTGCGGAGAGATCCACTGAAGCTTTCTTT
CDR3 protein: CASSDSAERSTEAFF

V gene: TRBV13
clone size: NA
D gene: NA
J gene: TRBJ1-5
CDR3 DNA: TGTGCCAGCAGCTCCCAAAATCAGCCCCAGCATTTT
CDR3 protein: CASSSQNQPQHF

V gene: TRBV9
clone size: NA
D gene: TRBD2
J gene: TRBJ2-3
CDR3 DNA: TGTGCCAGCAGCCGGGAGCGGGGTAGCACAGATACGCAGTATTTT
CDR3 protein: CASSRERGSTDTQYF

V gene: TRBV7-2
clone size: NA
D gene: TRBD1
J gene: TRBJ1-6
CDR3 DNA: TGTGCCAGCAGCCTCCGGGACAGGGTTGCTTCACCCCTCCACTTT
CDR3 protein: CASSLRDRVASPLHF

V gene: TRBV5-4
clone size: NA
D gene: NA
J gene: TRBJ2-3
CDR3 DNA: TGTGCCAGCAGCTTGAGCCTCACAGATACGCAGTATTTT
CDR3 protein: CASSLSLTDTQYF

V gene: TRBV9
clone size: NA
D gene: NA
J gene: TRBJ1-1
CDR3 DNA: TGTGCCAGCGGGGGCGCCGGGTCGAACACTGAAGCTTTCTTT
CDR3 protein: CASGGAGSNTEAFF

V gene: TRBV7-8
clone size: NA
D gene: NA
J gene: TRBJ2-5
CDR3 DNA: TGTGCCAGCAGCCAGGAGGGAGGCCAAGAGACCCAGTACTTC
CDR3 protein: CASSQEGGQETQYF

V gene: TRBV13
clone size: NA
D gene: TRBD1
J gene: TRBJ2-7
CDR3 DNA: TGTGCCAGCACCACACAGGGGTACGAGCAGTACTTC
CDR3 protein: CASTTQGYEQYF

V gene: TRBV4-1
clone size: NA
D gene: TRBD1
J gene: TRBJ1-2
CDR3 DNA: TGCGCCAGCAGCGGGGACAGTCAGTCCTACACCTTC
CDR3 protein: CASSGDSQSYTF

V gene: TRBV11-2
clone size: NA
D gene: TRBD2
J gene: TRBJ2-2
CDR3 DNA: TGTGCCAGCAGCCATAGCGGGGGGGCGGCCGGGGAGCTGTTTTTT
CDR3 protein: CASSHSGGAAGELFF

V gene: TRBV9
clone size: NA
D gene: TRBD1
J gene: TRBJ1-4
CDR3 DNA: TGTGCCAGCAGCGCCGGGACAGCTAATGAAAAACTGTTTTTT
CDR3 protein: CASSAGTANEKLFF

V gene: TRBV13
clone size: NA
D gene: TRBD1
J gene: TRBJ1-1
CDR3 DNA: TGTGCCAGCAGCTTAGGGACAGGGCGTCTTGAGGGTACTGAAGCTTTCTTT
CDR3 protein: CASSLGTGRLEGTEAFF

V gene: TRBV4-2
clone size: NA
D gene: TRBD2
J gene: TRBJ2-3
CDR3 DNA: TGTGCCAGCAGAATCTCTAGCGGGGACCCAGATACGCAGTATTTT
CDR3 protein: CASRISSGDPDTQYF

V gene: TRBV27
clone size: NA
D gene: TRBD1
J gene: TRBJ1-2
CDR3 DNA: TGTGCCAGCACTTCGGACAGGGATTTACGCTACACCTTC
CDR3 protein: CASTSDRDLRYTF

V gene: TRBV2
clone size: NA
D gene: TRBD2
J gene: TRBJ2-3
CDR3 DNA: TGTGCCAGCAGGGTAGCGGGGGCCGATATAGATACGCAGTATTTT
CDR3 protein: CASRVAGADIDTQYF

V gene: TRBV5-1
clone size: NA
D gene: TRBD2
J gene: TRBJ2-1
CDR3 DNA: TGCGCCAGCAGCCAATATTCAGCGGGGGACTCCTACAATGAGCAGTTCTTC
CDR3 protein: CASSQYSAGDSYNEQFF

V gene: TRBV10-3
clone size: NA
D gene: NA
J gene: TRBJ1-2
CDR3 DNA: TGTGCCATCGGTGGGGAGACTAACTATGGCTACACCTTC
CDR3 protein: CAIGGETNYGYTF

V gene: TRBV2
clone size: NA
D gene: NA
J gene: TRBJ2-7
CDR3 DNA: TGTGCCATCACGGACAGCGAATACGAGCAGTACTTC
CDR3 protein: CAITDSEYEQYF

V gene: TRBV5-1
clone size: NA
D gene: NA
J gene: TRBJ2-1
CDR3 DNA: TGCGCCAGCAGCCCTCCGACTAGTGGCCCCATAGATGAGCAGTTCTTC
CDR3 protein: CASSPPTSGPIDEQFF

V gene: TRBV6-4
clone size: NA
D gene: TRBD2
J gene: TRBJ2-2
CDR3 DNA: TGTGCCAGCACCCCGACTAGCGGGGCCACCGGGGAGCTGTTTTTT
CDR3 protein: CASTPTSGATGELFF

V gene: TRBV14
clone size: NA
D gene: NA
J gene: TRBJ2-5
CDR3 DNA: TGTGCCAGCAGCCGCCGCGGGACTTCCCAAGAGACCCAGTACTTC
CDR3 protein: CASSRRGTSQETQYF

V gene: TRBV25-1
clone size: NA
D gene: TRBD1
J gene: TRBJ1-1
CDR3 DNA: TGTGCCAGCAGTGAGAAACAGGGGAGTACTGAAGCTTTCTTT
CDR3 protein: CASSEKQGSTEAFF

V gene: TRBV30
clone size: NA
D gene: NA
J gene: TRBJ2-7
CDR3 DNA: TGTGCCTGGAGTTCTGGGGCCGGCTACGAGCAGTACTTC
CDR3 protein: CAWSSGAGYEQYF

V gene: TRBV10-3
clone size: NA
D gene: NA
J gene: TRBJ1-1
CDR3 DNA: TGTGCCATCAGACAACGACAGGAGGAACAGACTGAAGCTTTCTTT
CDR3 protein: CAIRQRQEEQTEAFF

V gene: TRBV19
clone size: NA
D gene: NA
J gene: TRBJ1-3
CDR3 DNA: TGTGCCAGTAGTATGGGCGGGGATGCCATATATTTT
CDR3 protein: CASSMGGDAIYF

V gene: TRBV7-9
clone size: NA
D gene: NA
J gene: TRBJ2-7
CDR3 DNA: TGTGCCAGCAGCTTAGCGGTCAGCTCCTACGAGCAGTACTTC
CDR3 protein: CASSLAVSSYEQYF

V gene: TRBV7-9
clone size: NA
D gene: NA
J gene: TRBJ2-7
CDR3 DNA: TGTGCCAGCATCCAAGGGGTCGAGCAGTACTTC
CDR3 protein: CASIQGVEQYF

V gene: TRBV7-9
clone size: NA
D gene: NA
J gene: TRBJ1-6
CDR3 DNA: TGTGCCAGCAGCTTGAGGGACATGGCTTCACCCCTCCACTTT
CDR3 protein: CASSLRDMASPLHF

V gene: TRBV6-5
clone size: NA
D gene: NA
J gene: TRBJ1-6
CDR3 DNA: TGTGCCAGCAGTGAAGCCACCCATTCACCCCTCCACTTT
CDR3 protein: CASSEATHSPLHF

V gene: TRBV7-3
clone size: few
D gene: NA
J gene: TRBJ2-7
CDR3 DNA: TGTGCCAGCAGCGTGCTCGGGGGGCCCGACGAGCAGTACTTC
CDR3 protein: CASSVLGGPDEQYF

V gene: TRBV7-9
clone size: NA
D gene: TRBD2
J gene: TRBJ2-1
CDR3 DNA: TGTGCCAGCAGCTTTGTTGGGGGGGTCAATGAGCAGTTCTTC
CDR3 protein: CASSFVGGVNEQFF

V gene: TRBV19
clone size: NA
D gene: NA
J gene: TRBJ1-2
CDR3 DNA: TGTGCCAGTAGTATGGACAGCTCTAACTATGGCTACACCTTC
CDR3 protein: CASSMDSSNYGYTF

V gene: TRBV9
clone size: once
D gene: TRBD2
J gene: TRBJ2-7
CDR3 DNA: TGTGCCAGCAGCGTAGGTCCTAGCGGGGGGCCCGTACCGAACGAGCAGTACTTC
CDR3 protein: CASSVGPSGGPVPNEQYF